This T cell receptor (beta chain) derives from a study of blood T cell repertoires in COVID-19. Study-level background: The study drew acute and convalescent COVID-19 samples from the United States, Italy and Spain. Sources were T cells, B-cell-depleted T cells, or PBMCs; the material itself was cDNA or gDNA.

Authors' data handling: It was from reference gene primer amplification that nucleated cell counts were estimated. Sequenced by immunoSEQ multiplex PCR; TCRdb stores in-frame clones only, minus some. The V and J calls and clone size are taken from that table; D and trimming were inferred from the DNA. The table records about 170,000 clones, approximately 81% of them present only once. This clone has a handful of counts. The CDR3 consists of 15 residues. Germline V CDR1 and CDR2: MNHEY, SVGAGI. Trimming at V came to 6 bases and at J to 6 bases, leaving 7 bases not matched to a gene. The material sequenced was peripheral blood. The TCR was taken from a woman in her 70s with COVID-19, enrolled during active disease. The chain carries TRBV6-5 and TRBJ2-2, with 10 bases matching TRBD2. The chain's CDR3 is CASRPLAGVSGELFF. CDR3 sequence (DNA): TGTGCCAGCAGGCCCCTAGCGGGAGTATCCGGGGAGCTGTTTTTT.